There are a few counts of the clone carrying this T cell receptor beta chain. These data come from a study of blood T cell repertoires in COVID-19. Study-level information: Samples of COVID-19 (acute and convalescent) were obtained from the United States, Italy and Spain. In each case, the material was cDNA or gDNA derived from T cells, B-cell-depleted T cells, or PBMCs.

The CDR3 has 15 residues. Germline loops: CDR1 LNHDA, CDR2 SQIVND (reference sequence). Trimming shortened V by 7 bases and J by 7 bases, and 20 bases separated the two germline ends. The authors' processing: Reference gene primer amplification gave nucleated cell count estimates. The table came from immunoSEQ multiplex PCR; TCRdb's copy has only in-frame clones and leaves some out. V, J and clone size reflect that table, while D and trimming were determined from the DNA. The data hold about 170,000 clones, with 70% to 85% observed a single time. The chain is built from TRBV19 and TRBJ2-1, with D possibly matching TRBD1 (7 bases). The origin of this receptor is a man aged 60 to 75 who had recovered from COVID-19. The sample comprised peripheral blood. Written as DNA, the CDR3 is TGTGCCAGTATAAACCGGGGCCAGGGGGGTAATGAGCAGTTCTTC. Translating gives CASINRGQGGNEQFF.